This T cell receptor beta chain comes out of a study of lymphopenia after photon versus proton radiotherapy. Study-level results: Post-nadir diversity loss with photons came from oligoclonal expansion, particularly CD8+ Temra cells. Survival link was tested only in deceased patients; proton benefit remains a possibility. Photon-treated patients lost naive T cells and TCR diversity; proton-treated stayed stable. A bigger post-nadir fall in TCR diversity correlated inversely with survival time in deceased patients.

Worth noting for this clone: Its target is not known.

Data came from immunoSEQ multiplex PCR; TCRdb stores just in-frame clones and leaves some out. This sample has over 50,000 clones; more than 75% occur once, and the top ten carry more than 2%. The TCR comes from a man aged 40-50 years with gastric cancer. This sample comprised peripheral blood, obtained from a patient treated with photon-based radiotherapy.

The CDR3 nucleotides are TGTGCCAGCAGTGAGGGGAACTACGAGCAGTACTTC. Translation gives CASSEGNYEQYF. The chain joins TRBV2 to TRBJ2-7; D unclear. Trimming pared 3 bases from V and 3 bases from J, leaving 6 bases between. This CDR3 is built from 12 residues. Looked up from germline, CDR1 is SNHLY and CDR2 is FYNNEI.